The 6 T cell receptor beta chains below all came from one sample that was sequenced in a study of blood T cell repertoires in COVID-19. Clones were read by immunoSEQ multiplex PCR, and TCRdb kept only the in-frame ones, dropping some. The table has about 400,000 clones, under 90% seen once. Sequenced sample: PBMCs or T cells enriched from blood (not recorded which). All receptors derive from a woman aged 30 to 39 who had recovered from COVID-19.

The chain employs TRBV6-5 and TRBJ1-4; D may be TRBD1 (5 bases). V dropped 2 bases and J dropped 4 bases, with 8 bases sitting between them. Germline V lookup: CDR1 MNHEY, CDR2 SVGAGI. This CDR3 comprises 14 residues. Here the CDR3 DNA reads TGTGCCAGCAGTTACGGGGCTTTTAATGAAAAACTGTTTTTT. Its protein is CASSYGAFNEKLFF.

The chain couples TRBV19 to TRBJ1-1; 8 nucleotides match TRBD1. Germline V gene sequence: CDR1 LNHDA, CDR2 SQIVND (reference sequence). This CDR3 has 14 residues. V trimming: 2 bases; J trimming: 5 bases; junction bases outside the gene matches: 4. CDR3 protein: CASSIQGARTEAFF. The CDR3 DNA follows: TGTGCCAGTAGTATACAGGGGGCAAGGACTGAAGCTTTCTTT.

The chain employs TRBV4-1 and TRBJ2-7, with 10 positions matching TRBD1. The CDR3 is 15 amino acids. Germline lookup yields CDR1 MGHRA and CDR2 YSYEKL. Trimming removed 0 bases from V and 5 bases from J; junction bases left unmatched: 4. DNA of the CDR3: TGCGCCAGCAGCCAAGATGAAGGGACAGGGGACGAGCAGTACTTC. It specifies CASSQDEGTGDEQYF.

The chain uses TRBV7-3 and TRBJ1-1; maybe TRBD1 (6 bases). With 3 bases removed from V and 1 base from J, the gap between germline ends came to 15 bases. Germline values: CDR1 SGHTA, CDR2 FQGTGA. This CDR3 has 16 amino acids. The chain's CDR3 is CASSLTGQGTNTEAFF. CDR3 bases: TGTGCCAGCAGCTTGACTGGCCAGGGGACGAACACTGAAGCTTTCTTT.

V is TRBV6-5 and J is TRBJ2-7, with a weak D call TRBD1 (6 bases). CDR3 length equals 11 residues. Trimming left V 4 bases short and J 8 bases short, with 9 bases between. Germline CDR1 and CDR2: MNHEY and SVGAGI. CDR3 loop: CASSSTGKQYF. CDR3 coding DNA: TGTGCCAGCAGTTCGACAGGAAAGCAGTACTTC.

The chain recombines TRBV4-1 with TRBJ1-1, with unresolved D. Trimming took 6 bases from V and 0 from J, leaving 11 bases between them. The germline CDR1 and CDR2 sequences are MGHRA and YSYEKL. This CDR3 has 14 amino acids. DNA of the CDR3: TGCGCCAGCAGAGGACTCCTGCTGAACACTGAAGCTTTCTTT. This codes for CASRGLLLNTEAFF.